A selection of T cell receptor beta chains follows, all from one sample in a study of tumor and adjacent non-tumor tissue in lung cancer. TCRdb fed the multiplex PCR reads into MiXCR, producing one record per CDR3 protein. This table has about 200,000 distinct CDR3 sequences, about two thirds appearing once. Sequencing was carried out using lung tumor tissue. The receptors shown here come from a man in his 60s with non-small cell lung cancer. Both conserved end residues are part of each CDR3. A D gene is named only where the DNA matches it firmly. Only part of the rows carry a size: once, few, many, or a class if the clone is expanded.

clone size: .; V gene: TRBV5-4; D gene: TRBD2; J gene: TRBJ2-7; CDR3 protein: CASSTSSGGIYEQYF; CDR3 DNA: TGTGCCAGCAGCACCTCTAGCGGGGGAATCTACGAGCAGTACTTC
clone size: .; V gene: TRBV20-1; D gene: .; J gene: TRBJ2-4; CDR3 protein: CSSSPGLAKNIQYF; CDR3 DNA: TGCAGTTCTTCCCCGGGGCTCGCCAAAAACATTCAGTACTTC
clone size: .; V gene: TRBV20-1; D gene: TRBD2; J gene: TRBJ2-3; CDR3 protein: CSAPTSGIDTQYF; CDR3 DNA: TGCAGTGCCCCGACTAGCGGGATAGATACGCAGTATTTT
clone size: .; V gene: TRBV29-1; D gene: .; J gene: TRBJ2-3; CDR3 protein: CSVAGMSNTDTQYF; CDR3 DNA: TGCAGCGTTGCTGGAATGTCCAACACAGATACGCAGTATTTT
clone size: medium-sized; V gene: TRBV20-1; D gene: .; J gene: TRBJ2-5; CDR3 protein: CSVGTVETQYF; CDR3 DNA: TGCAGTGTAGGAACCGTAGAGACCCAGTACTTC
clone size: .; V gene: TRBV6-5; D gene: TRBD2; J gene: TRBJ2-2; CDR3 protein: CASRTSGTGELFF; CDR3 DNA: TGTGCCAGCAGGACTAGCGGGACCGGGGAGCTGTTTTTT
clone size: many; V gene: TRBV20-1; D gene: TRBD2; J gene: TRBJ2-1; CDR3 protein: CSARSPSGVEQFF; CDR3 DNA: TGCAGTGCTAGGAGCCCTAGCGGAGTTGAGCAGTTCTTC
clone size: many; V gene: TRBV11-1; D gene: .; J gene: TRBJ1-3; CDR3 protein: CASSLAIGIQGGNTIYF; CDR3 DNA: TGTGCCAGCAGCTTAGCGATCGGGATCCAAGGCGGAAACACCATATATTTT
clone size: few; V gene: TRBV5-5; D gene: TRBD1; J gene: TRBJ1-2; CDR3 protein: CASSSGQGNYGYTF; CDR3 DNA: TGTGCCAGCAGCTCCGGACAGGGAAACTATGGCTACACCTTC
clone size: .; V gene: TRBV11-3; D gene: .; J gene: TRBJ1-1; CDR3 protein: CASTAQGGTEVFF; CDR3 DNA: TGCGCCAGCACCGCACAGGGAGGCACTGAAGTGTTCTTT
clone size: once; V gene: TRBV6-2/TRBV6-3; D gene: .; J gene: TRBJ2-1; CDR3 protein: CTSRRPSAQTNEQSF; CDR3 DNA: TGTACCAGCCGAAGGCCTAGCGCCCAGACGAATGAGCAGTCCTTC
clone size: many; V gene: TRBV6-1; D gene: .; J gene: TRBJ2-3; CDR3 protein: CAGSGLYTDTQYF; CDR3 DNA: TGTGCCGGATCGGGACTTTACACAGATACGCAGTATTTT
clone size: few; V gene: TRBV30; D gene: .; J gene: TRBJ1-5; CDR3 protein: CAWERGGQPQHF; CDR3 DNA: TGTGCCTGGGAAAGGGGTGGTCAGCCCCAGCATTTT
clone size: many; V gene: TRBV6-2/TRBV6-3; D gene: TRBD1; J gene: TRBJ1-2; CDR3 protein: CASSEGQDYGYTF; CDR3 DNA: TGTGCCAGCAGCGAGGGACAGGACTATGGCTACACCTTC
clone size: once; V gene: TRBV19; D gene: TRBD2; J gene: TRBJ2-1; CDR3 protein: CAYNRQSGGSYNEQFF; CDR3 DNA: TGTGCCTATAATAGGCAAAGCGGGGGCTCCTACAATGAGCAGTTCTTC
clone size: .; V gene: TRBV20-1; D gene: TRBD1; J gene: TRBJ2-7; CDR3 protein: CSATPAGTAAYEEYF; CDR3 DNA: TGCAGTGCTACACCGGCCGGGACAGCAGCCTACGAAGAGTACTTC
clone size: few; V gene: TRBV6-5; D gene: TRBD2; J gene: TRBJ2-5; CDR3 protein: CASSRLAGQTQYF; CDR3 DNA: TGTGCCAGCAGTCGACTAGCGGGGCAGACCCAGTACTTC
clone size: many; V gene: TRBV11-2; D gene: .; J gene: TRBJ1-2; CDR3 protein: CASSSGTLYGYTF; CDR3 DNA: TGTGCCAGCAGCTCCGGGACTCTCTATGGCTACACCTTC
clone size: .; V gene: TRBV6-5; D gene: TRBD2; J gene: TRBJ2-5; CDR3 protein: CASSTSVNKETQYF; CDR3 DNA: TGTGCCAGCAGTACTAGCGTTAACAAAGAGACCCAGTACTTC
clone size: many; V gene: TRBV4-2; D gene: .; J gene: TRBJ1-6; CDR3 protein: CASSQDGGNSPLHF; CDR3 DNA: TGTGCCAGCAGCCAAGACGGGGGTAATTCACCCCTCCACTTT
clone size: .; V gene: TRBV12-3/TRBV12-4; D gene: .; J gene: TRBJ1-2; CDR3 protein: CASILGGARGYTF; CDR3 DNA: TGTGCCAGCATCTTAGGGGGGGCGCGTGGTTACACCTTC
clone size: once; V gene: TRBV20-1; D gene: TRBD2; J gene: TRBJ2-1; CDR3 protein: CCARGLANNEQFF; CDR3 DNA: TGCTGTGCTCGGGGACTAGCAAACAATGAGCAGTTCTTC
clone size: .; V gene: TRBV4-1; D gene: .; J gene: TRBJ2-1; CDR3 protein: CASSLRFDGSLNEQFF; CDR3 DNA: TGCGCCAGCAGCCTAAGGTTTGACGGGAGTCTTAATGAGCAGTTCTTC
clone size: many; V gene: TRBV4-1; D gene: .; J gene: TRBJ1-5; CDR3 protein: CASSQDTLNPQHF; CDR3 DNA: TGCGCCAGCAGCCAAGATACCCTAAATCCCCAGCATTTT
clone size: .; V gene: TRBV7-9; D gene: TRBD2; J gene: TRBJ2-7; CDR3 protein: CASSPLGHLAGGEQYF; CDR3 DNA: TGTGCCAGCAGCCCTCTCGGGCACCTAGCGGGAGGCGAGCAGTACTTC
clone size: .; V gene: TRBV12-3/TRBV12-4; D gene: .; J gene: TRBJ1-2; CDR3 protein: CGSSLSWVMFGYTF; CDR3 DNA: TGTGGCAGCAGTTTGTCCTGGGTAATGTTTGGCTACACCTTC
clone size: .; V gene: TRBV4-3; D gene: TRBD1; J gene: TRBJ2-7; CDR3 protein: CASSQYRGDRVYF; CDR3 DNA: TGCGCCAGCAGCCAATACCGAGGGGACAGGGTGTACTTC
clone size: once; V gene: TRBV2; D gene: .; J gene: TRBJ1-5; CDR3 protein: CASSARSSNQPQHF; CDR3 DNA: TGTGCCAGCAGTGCCAGGTCGAGCAATCAGCCCCAGCATTTT
clone size: many; V gene: TRBV7-8; D gene: .; J gene: TRBJ2-3; CDR3 protein: CASSLVPAQGDTQYF; CDR3 DNA: TGTGCCAGCAGCTTAGTGCCAGCTCAGGGAGATACGCAGTATTTT
clone size: .; V gene: TRBV12-3/TRBV12-4; D gene: .; J gene: TRBJ2-5; CDR3 protein: CASSSGVYETQYF; CDR3 DNA: TGTGCCAGCAGTTCCGGGGTATACGAGACCCAGTACTTC
clone size: .; V gene: TRBV5-5; D gene: .; J gene: TRBJ2-2; CDR3 protein: CASSLLGRVAGELFF; CDR3 DNA: TGTGCCAGCAGTTTGCTGGGTAGGGTCGCCGGGGAGCTGTTTTTT
clone size: .; V gene: TRBV5-6; D gene: .; J gene: TRBJ1-5; CDR3 protein: CTSSLAVTFRTDTQHF; CDR3 DNA: TGTACCAGTAGCTTGGCCGTGACCTTTCGCACGGATACGCAGCATTTT
clone size: .; V gene: TRBV5-4; D gene: TRBD2; J gene: TRBJ2-1; CDR3 protein: CVSSRSGVSYNEQFF; CDR3 DNA: TGTGTCAGCAGCCGTAGCGGGGTGTCCTACAATGAGCAGTTCTTC
clone size: many; V gene: TRBV12-5; D gene: .; J gene: TRBJ2-3; CDR3 protein: CASGLGVRDSTDTQYF; CDR3 DNA: TGTGCTAGTGGTTTGGGGGTCAGGGACAGCACAGATACGCAGTATTTT
clone size: .; V gene: TRBV11-2; D gene: .; J gene: TRBJ2-3; CDR3 protein: CASNLGLLPADAQYF; CDR3 DNA: TGTGCCAGCAACTTGGGACTCCTCCCTGCAGATGCGCAGTATTTT
clone size: many; V gene: TRBV4-3; D gene: .; J gene: TRBJ1-5; CDR3 protein: CASSRDLEGWQPQHF; CDR3 DNA: TGCGCCAGCAGCCGGGACTTAGAGGGTTGGCAGCCCCAGCATTTT
clone size: many; V gene: TRBV4-3; D gene: .; J gene: TRBJ2-2; CDR3 protein: CASSQWAENTGELFF; CDR3 DNA: TGCGCCAGCAGCCAATGGGCCGAGAACACCGGGGAGCTGTTTTTT
clone size: few; V gene: TRBV24-1; D gene: .; J gene: TRBJ1-1; CDR3 protein: CATSDPNTEAFF; CDR3 DNA: TGTGCCACCAGTGACCCGAACACTGAAGCTTTCTTT
clone size: .; V gene: TRBV13; D gene: .; J gene: TRBJ2-3; CDR3 protein: CASSGRPLGGLRGVLTDTQYF; CDR3 DNA: TGTGCCAGCAGCGGCCGACCCCTTGGGGGCCTAAGGGGGGTGCTCACAGATACGCAGTATTTT
clone size: few; V gene: TRBV29-1; D gene: TRBD1; J gene: TRBJ2-7; CDR3 protein: CSVESTGGHEQYF; CDR3 DNA: TGCAGCGTTGAAAGCACAGGGGGCCACGAGCAGTACTTC
clone size: .; V gene: TRBV24-1; D gene: .; J gene: TRBJ1-2; CDR3 protein: CATSERTRLWGYTF; CDR3 DNA: TGTGCCACCAGTGAACGAACGCGGCTGTGGGGCTACACCTTC
clone size: .; V gene: TRBV20-1; D gene: TRBD1; J gene: TRBJ2-5; CDR3 protein: CSARNGQGAGETQYF; CDR3 DNA: TGCAGTGCTAGAAACGGGCAGGGGGCTGGGGAGACCCAGTACTTC
clone size: many; V gene: TRBV12-3/TRBV12-4; D gene: .; J gene: TRBJ2-1; CDR3 protein: CASSKTEYNEQFF; CDR3 DNA: TGTGCCAGCAGTAAGACAGAGTACAATGAGCAGTTCTTC